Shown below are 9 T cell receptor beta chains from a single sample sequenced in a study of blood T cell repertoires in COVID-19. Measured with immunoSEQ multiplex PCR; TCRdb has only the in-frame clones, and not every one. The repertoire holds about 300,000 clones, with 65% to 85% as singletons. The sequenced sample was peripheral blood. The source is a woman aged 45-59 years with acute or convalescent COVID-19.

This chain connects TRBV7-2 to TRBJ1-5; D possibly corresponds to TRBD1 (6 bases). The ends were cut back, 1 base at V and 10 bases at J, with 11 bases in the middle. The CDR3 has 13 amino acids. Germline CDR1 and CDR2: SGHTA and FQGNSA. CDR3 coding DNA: TGTGCCAGCAGCTTAGAAACGGACAGTCCCCAGCATTTT. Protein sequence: CASSLETDSPQHF.

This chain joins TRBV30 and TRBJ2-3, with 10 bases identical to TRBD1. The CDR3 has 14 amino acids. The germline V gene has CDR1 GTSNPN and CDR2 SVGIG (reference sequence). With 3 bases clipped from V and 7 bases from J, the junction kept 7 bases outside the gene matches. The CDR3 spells CAWRGTGEQNTQYF. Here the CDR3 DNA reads TGTGCCTGGAGAGGGACAGGGGAACAAAATACGCAGTATTTT.

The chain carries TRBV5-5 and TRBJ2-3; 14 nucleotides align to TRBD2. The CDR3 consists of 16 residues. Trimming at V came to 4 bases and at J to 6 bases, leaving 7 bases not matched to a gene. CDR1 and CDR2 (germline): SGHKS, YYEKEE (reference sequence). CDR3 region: CASSTGTSGGRDTQYF. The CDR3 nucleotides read TGTGCCAGCAGCACCGGGACTAGCGGGGGTAGGGATACGCAGTATTTT.

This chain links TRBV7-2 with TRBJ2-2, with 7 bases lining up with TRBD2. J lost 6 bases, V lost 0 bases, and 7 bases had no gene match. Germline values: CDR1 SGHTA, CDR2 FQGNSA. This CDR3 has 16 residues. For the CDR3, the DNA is TGTGCCAGCAGCTTAGCGGTGGGGGAGGGAGCCGGGGAGCTGTTTTTT. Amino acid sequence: CASSLAVGEGAGELFF.

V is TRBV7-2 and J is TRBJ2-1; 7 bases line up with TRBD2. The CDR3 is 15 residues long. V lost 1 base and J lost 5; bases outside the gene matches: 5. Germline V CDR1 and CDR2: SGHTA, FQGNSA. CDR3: CASSLGAGENNEQFF. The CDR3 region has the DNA TGTGCCAGCAGCTTAGGGGCGGGGGAGAACAATGAGCAGTTCTTC.

The CDR3 sequence: CASGRQGSVDTQYF. CDR3 sequence (DNA): TGTGCCAGCGGCAGACAGGGGTCGGTGGATACGCAGTATTTT. The J gene is TRBJ2-3, the V gene TRBV18; TRBD1 matches 8 bases. Germline V gene lookup returns CDR1 KGHSH and CDR2 LQKENI. V gave up 8 bases and J gave up 6 bases; unmatched junction bases: 10. The CDR3 totals 14 residues.

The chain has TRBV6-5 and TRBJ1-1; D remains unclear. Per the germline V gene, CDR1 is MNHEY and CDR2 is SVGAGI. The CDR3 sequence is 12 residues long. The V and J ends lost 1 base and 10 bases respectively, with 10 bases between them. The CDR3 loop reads CASSYYPGVAFF. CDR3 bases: TGTGCCAGCAGTTACTACCCCGGGGTAGCTTTCTTT.

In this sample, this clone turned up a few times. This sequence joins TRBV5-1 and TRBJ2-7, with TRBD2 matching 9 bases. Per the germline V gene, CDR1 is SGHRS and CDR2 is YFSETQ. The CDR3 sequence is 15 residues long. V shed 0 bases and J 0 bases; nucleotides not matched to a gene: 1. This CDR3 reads CASSLDSGGSYEQYV. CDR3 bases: TGCGCCAGCAGCTTGGATAGCGGGGGCTCCTACGAGCAGTACGTC.

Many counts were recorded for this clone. The CDR3 sequence: CAASGTDNEKLFF. CDR3 coding DNA: TGTGCCGCTTCCGGGACAGATAATGAAAAACTGTTTTTT. The chain combines TRBV10-3 with TRBJ1-4; TRBD1 matches at 7 bases. Germline loops: CDR1 ENHRY, CDR2 SYGVKD. CDR3 size: 13 residues. The junction had 7 bases not matched to a gene; V was cut back by 11 bases and J by 4 bases.